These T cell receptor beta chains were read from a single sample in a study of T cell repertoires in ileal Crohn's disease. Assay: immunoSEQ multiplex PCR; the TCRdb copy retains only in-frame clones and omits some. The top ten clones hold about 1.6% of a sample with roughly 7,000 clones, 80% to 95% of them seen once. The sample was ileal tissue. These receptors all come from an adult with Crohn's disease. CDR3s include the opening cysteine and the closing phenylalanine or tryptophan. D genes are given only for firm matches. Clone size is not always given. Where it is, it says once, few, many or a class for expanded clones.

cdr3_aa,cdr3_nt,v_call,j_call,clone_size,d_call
CASSFGGANQPQHF,TGCGCCAGCAGCTTCGGAGGGGCTAATCAGCCCCAGCATTTT,TRBV5-1,TRBJ1-5,once,-
CASTGTGAFSGNTIYF,TGTGCCAGCACTGGGACAGGGGCCTTCTCTGGAAACACCATATATTTT,TRBV2,TRBJ1-3,-,TRBD1
CASNLLGGEDTQYF,TGTGCCAGCAATTTACTAGGGGGAGAAGATACGCAGTATTTT,TRBV6-6,TRBJ2-3,-,-
CASSRGTVATNEKLFF,TGTGCCAGCTCACGAGGGACAGTTGCAACTAATGAAAAACTGTTTTTT,TRBV18,TRBJ1-4,-,TRBD1
CASRGLAGPWEQYF,TGTGCCAGTCGTGGACTAGCGGGACCTTGGGAGCAGTACTTC,TRBV5-6,TRBJ2-7,once,TRBD2
CASTTEPSGRTDTQYF,TGTGCCAGCACCACGGAGCCTAGCGGACGCACAGATACGCAGTATTTT,TRBV2,TRBJ2-3,-,TRBD2
CASSRQGLIQPQHF,TGTGCCAGTAGCAGACAGGGGTTGATCCAGCCCCAGCATTTT,TRBV19,TRBJ1-5,-,TRBD1
CASSSTQNTEAFF,TGCGCCAGCAGCTCCACACAAAACACTGAAGCTTTCTTT,TRBV5-1,TRBJ1-1,-,-
CASSILGTGNQPQHF,TGTGCCAGTAGTATACTCGGGACAGGGAACCAGCCCCAGCATTTT,TRBV19,TRBJ1-5,-,TRBD1
CASSQGFGTTTGELFF,TGCGCCAGCAGCCAAGGTTTCGGGACAACGACCGGGGAGCTGTTTTTT,TRBV4-1,TRBJ2-2,-,-
CASSIQASSTDTQYF,TGTGCCAGTAGTATCCAGGCTTCCAGCACAGATACGCAGTATTTT,TRBV19,TRBJ2-3,-,-
CASSSRVGNEQYF,TGTGCCAGCAGCAGCAGGGTAGGGAACGAGCAGTACTTC,TRBV7-2,TRBJ2-7,-,-
CASSLVGQVIYNSPLHF,TGTGCCAGCAGCTTAGTAGGACAGGTGATCTATAATTCACCCCTCCACTTT,TRBV7-8,TRBJ1-6,-,TRBD1
CASTPQGSNQPQHF,TGTGCCAGCACCCCCCAGGGAAGCAATCAGCCCCAGCATTTT,TRBV6-6,TRBJ1-5,-,-
CASSLVRDTEAFF,TGTGCCAGCAGCTTAGTCAGGGACACTGAAGCTTTCTTT,TRBV11-3,TRBJ1-1,-,-
CASSEVGLGRAGLNIQYF,TGTGCCAGCAGTGAAGTGGGACTAGGGCGTGCTGGCTTAAACATTCAGTACTTC,TRBV6-1,TRBJ2-4,-,TRBD2
CACTRLGKADYGYTF,TGTGCCTGTACCCGATTGGGCAAGGCTGACTATGGCTACACCTTC,TRBV30,TRBJ1-2,-,-
CASSPFGRERYGYTF,TGCGCCAGCAGCCCATTTGGGAGGGAGAGATATGGCTACACCTTC,TRBV4-1,TRBJ1-2,-,-
CASSPTPFGEQFF,TGTGCCAGCAGCCCGACCCCCTTCGGGGAGCAGTTCTTC,TRBV11-3,TRBJ2-1,-,-
CSVASPYEQYF,TGCAGCGTTGCCAGTCCCTACGAGCAGTACTTC,TRBV29-1,TRBJ2-7,-,-
CAMPFARDRGTDTQYF,TGTGCCATGCCGTTCGCTCGGGACAGGGGCACAGATACGCAGTATTTT,TRBV10-3,TRBJ2-3,-,TRBD1
CASSAERARVEQYF,TGTGCCAGCAGTGCGGAGCGTGCCAGAGTGGAGCAGTACTTC,TRBV6-1,TRBJ2-7,-,-
CASSRSGTYEQYF,TGCGCCAGCAGCCGAAGCGGAACCTACGAGCAGTACTTC,TRBV5-1,TRBJ2-7,-,-
CASSPDRASSGNTIYF,TGTGCCAGCAGCCCGGACAGAGCGAGCTCTGGAAACACCATATATTTT,TRBV11-2,TRBJ1-3,-,-
CASSSRVEYGYTF,TGTGCCAGCAGCTCCAGGGTTGAGTATGGCTACACCTTC,TRBV11-2,TRBJ1-2,-,-
CASSPGASLNTEAFF,TGTGCCAGCAGTCCAGGGGCCTCTTTGAACACTGAAGCTTTCTTT,TRBV11-3,TRBJ1-1,-,-
CASSLGQSQDTQYF,TGTGCCAGCAGTTTGGGACAGTCGCAAGATACGCAGTATTTT,TRBV28,TRBJ2-3,-,TRBD1
CAIRETSNTEAFF,TGTGCCATCCGAGAGACATCGAACACTGAAGCTTTCTTT,TRBV10-3,TRBJ1-1,-,-
CASRLASGRYTDTQYF,TGTGCCAGCAGACTGGCTAGCGGACGTTACACAGATACGCAGTATTTT,TRBV7-2,TRBJ2-3,-,TRBD2
CASSFEGFYGYTF,TGCGCCAGCAGCTTCGAGGGTTTCTATGGCTACACCTTC,TRBV5-1,TRBJ1-2,-,-
CASSLVRGEQFF,TGCGCCAGCAGCTTGGTGCGAGGTGAGCAGTTCTTC,TRBV5-1,TRBJ2-1,-,-
CASSLVAGIHMNTEAFF,TGTGCCAGCAGTTTAGTGGCAGGTATACACATGAACACTGAAGCTTTCTTT,TRBV27,TRBJ1-1,-,-
CASSKQGNYGYTF,TGTGCCAGTAGTAAACAGGGTAACTATGGCTACACCTTC,TRBV19,TRBJ1-2,once,-
CAWSVRGGIRTSGIGGYVYEQYF,TGTGCCTGGAGTGTAAGGGGGGGTATTAGGACTAGCGGGATTGGAGGATATGTCTACGAGCAGTACTTC,TRBV30,TRBJ2-7,few,TRBD2
CASSPNRGNTEAFF,TGTGCCAGCAGTCCAAACAGGGGGAACACTGAAGCTTTCTTT,TRBV28,TRBJ1-1,-,TRBD1
CASSLVPNPGSEQYF,TGTGCCAGCAGCTTAGTCCCCAATCCGGGAAGCGAGCAGTACTTC,TRBV11-3,TRBJ2-7,-,-
CASSQLGTRGDEQFF,TGTGCCAGCAGCCAACTGGGGACACGTGGGGATGAGCAGTTCTTC,TRBV14,TRBJ2-1,-,-
CASSPGSNQPQHF,TGTGCCAGCAGCCCGGGGAGCAATCAGCCCCAGCATTTT,TRBV7-9,TRBJ1-5,-,-
CAWSVGDRGRRRSQPQHF,TGTGCCTGGAGTGTAGGGGACAGGGGGCGCCGTAGAAGTCAGCCCCAGCATTTT,TRBV30,TRBJ1-5,once,TRBD1
CASSLDLRRAAYEQYF,TGTGCCAGCAGCTTAGACCTTAGGCGGGCCGCCTACGAGCAGTACTTC,TRBV11-3,TRBJ2-7,-,-
CASSLRLQETQYF,TGTGCCAGCAGTCTTAGACTCCAAGAGACCCAGTACTTC,TRBV2,TRBJ2-5,-,-
CASSAELAKNIQYF,TGTGCCAGCTCAGCCGAGTTAGCCAAAAACATTCAGTACTTC,TRBV18,TRBJ2-4,-,-
CASSLGWGRGNQPQHF,TGTGCCAGCAGCTTAGGTTGGGGGCGAGGCAATCAGCCCCAGCATTTT,TRBV7-6,TRBJ1-5,-,-
CSGGSSNTGELFF,TGCAGCGGCGGGTCCTCGAACACCGGGGAGCTGTTTTTT,TRBV29-1,TRBJ2-2,-,-